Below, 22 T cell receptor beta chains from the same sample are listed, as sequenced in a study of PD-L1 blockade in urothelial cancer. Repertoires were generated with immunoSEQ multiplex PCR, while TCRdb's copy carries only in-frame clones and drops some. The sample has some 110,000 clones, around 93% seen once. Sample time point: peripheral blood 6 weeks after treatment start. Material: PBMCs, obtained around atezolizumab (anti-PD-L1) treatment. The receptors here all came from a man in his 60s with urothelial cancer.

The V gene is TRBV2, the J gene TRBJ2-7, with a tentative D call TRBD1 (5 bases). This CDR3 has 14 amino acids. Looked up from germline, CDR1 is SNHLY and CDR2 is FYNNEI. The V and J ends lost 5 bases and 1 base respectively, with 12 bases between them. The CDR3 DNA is TGTGCCAGCAGTCGGCCAGGGTCATCCTACGAGCAGTACTTC. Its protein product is CASSRPGSSYEQYF.

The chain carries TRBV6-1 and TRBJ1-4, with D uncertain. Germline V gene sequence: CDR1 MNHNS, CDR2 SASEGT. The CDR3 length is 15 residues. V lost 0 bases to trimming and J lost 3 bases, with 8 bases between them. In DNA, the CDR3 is TGTGCCAGCAGTGAAGCATGGGGAGCTAATGAAAAACTGTTTTTT. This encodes CASSEAWGANEKLFF.

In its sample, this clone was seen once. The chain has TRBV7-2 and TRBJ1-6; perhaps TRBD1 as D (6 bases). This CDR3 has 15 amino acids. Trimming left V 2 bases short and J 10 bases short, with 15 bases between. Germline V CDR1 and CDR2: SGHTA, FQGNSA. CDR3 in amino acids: CASSLRGGQSSPLHF. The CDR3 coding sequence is TGTGCCAGCAGCTTAAGGGGGGGACAAAGCTCACCCCTCCACTTT.

CDR3 protein: CASSIGQPYGYTF. The CDR3 DNA is TGTGCCAGTAGTATAGGACAGCCGTATGGCTACACCTTC. V usage is TRBV19 and J usage is TRBJ1-2, with D possibly TRBD1 on 5 matching bases. This CDR3 comprises 13 residues. The V end was cut by 1 base, the J end by 5 bases, with 8 bases between. CDR1 and CDR2 from the germline V gene are LNHDA and SQIVND (reference sequence).

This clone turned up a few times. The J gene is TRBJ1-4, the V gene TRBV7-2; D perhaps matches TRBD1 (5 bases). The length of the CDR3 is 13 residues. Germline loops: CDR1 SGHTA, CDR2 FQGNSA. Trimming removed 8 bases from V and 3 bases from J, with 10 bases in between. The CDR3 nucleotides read TGTGCCAGCGGCTGGGGCCCTAATGAAAAACTGTTTTTT. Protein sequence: CASGWGPNEKLFF.

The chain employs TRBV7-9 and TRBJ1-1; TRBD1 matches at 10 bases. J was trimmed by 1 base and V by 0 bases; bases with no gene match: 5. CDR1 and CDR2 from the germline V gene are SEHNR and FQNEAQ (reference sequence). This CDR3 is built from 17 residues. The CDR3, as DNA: TGTGCCAGCAGCTTAGCAAGGACAGGGGGGACGAACACTGAAGCTTTCTTT. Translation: CASSLARTGGTNTEAFF.

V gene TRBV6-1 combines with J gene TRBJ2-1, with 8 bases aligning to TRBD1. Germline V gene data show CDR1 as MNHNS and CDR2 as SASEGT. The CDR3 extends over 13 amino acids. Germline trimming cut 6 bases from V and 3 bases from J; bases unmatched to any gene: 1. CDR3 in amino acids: CASRGQDYNEQFF. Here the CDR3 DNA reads TGTGCCAGCAGGGGACAGGACTACAATGAGCAGTTCTTC.

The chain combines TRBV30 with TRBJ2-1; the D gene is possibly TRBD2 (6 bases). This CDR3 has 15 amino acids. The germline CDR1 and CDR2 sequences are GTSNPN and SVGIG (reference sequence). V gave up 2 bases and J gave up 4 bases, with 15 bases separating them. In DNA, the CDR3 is TGTGCCTGGAGTATCTATAGACGGGGGTACAATGAGCAGTTCTTC. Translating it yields CAWSIYRRGYNEQFF.

The CDR3 DNA follows: TGTGCCAGCAGCTCCGAACAGGGAATTCTATCACCCCTCCACTTT. This codes for CASSSEQGILSPLHF. V and J are TRBV7-9 and TRBJ1-6, with D possibly being TRBD1 (6 bases). The CDR3 contains 15 residues. V lost 4 bases and J 10 bases, leaving 17 bases between the germline ends. From germline, CDR1 is SEHNR and CDR2 FQNEAQ (reference sequence). The full variable domain, its missing parts supplied by reference TRBV7-9 and TRBJ1-6, is DTGVSQNPRHKITKRGQNVTFRCDPISEHNRLYWYRQTLGQGPEFLTYFQNEAQLEKSRLLSDRFSAERPKGSFSTLEIQRTEQGDSAMYLCASSSEQGILSPLHFGNGTRLTVT.

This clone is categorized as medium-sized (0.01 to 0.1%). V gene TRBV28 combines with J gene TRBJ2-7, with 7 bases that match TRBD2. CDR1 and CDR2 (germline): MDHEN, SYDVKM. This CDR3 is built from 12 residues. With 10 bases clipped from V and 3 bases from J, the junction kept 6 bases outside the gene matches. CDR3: CATGGINYEQYF. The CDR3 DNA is TGTGCCACCGGGGGGATTAACTACGAGCAGTACTTC.

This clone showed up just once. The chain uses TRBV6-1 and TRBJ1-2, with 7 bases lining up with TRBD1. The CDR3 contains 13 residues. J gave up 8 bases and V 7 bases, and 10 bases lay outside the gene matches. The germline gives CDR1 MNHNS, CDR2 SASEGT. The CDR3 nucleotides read TGTGCCAGCATTCCAAGGGACAGCATCGGCTACACCTTC. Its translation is CASIPRDSIGYTF.

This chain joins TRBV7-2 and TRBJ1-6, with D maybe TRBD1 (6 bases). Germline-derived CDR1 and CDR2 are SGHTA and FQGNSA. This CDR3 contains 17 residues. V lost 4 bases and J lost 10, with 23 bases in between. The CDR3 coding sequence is TGTGCCAGCAGCTCCTCCCACCCCACAGGGTCGAACTCACCCCTCCACTTT. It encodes CASSSSHPTGSNSPLHF.

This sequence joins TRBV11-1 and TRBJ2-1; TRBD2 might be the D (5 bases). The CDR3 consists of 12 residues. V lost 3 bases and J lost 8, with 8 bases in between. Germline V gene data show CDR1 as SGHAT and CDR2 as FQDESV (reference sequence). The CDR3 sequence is CASSFGGYEQFF. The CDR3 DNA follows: TGTGCCAGCAGCTTCGGCGGGTATGAGCAGTTCTTC.

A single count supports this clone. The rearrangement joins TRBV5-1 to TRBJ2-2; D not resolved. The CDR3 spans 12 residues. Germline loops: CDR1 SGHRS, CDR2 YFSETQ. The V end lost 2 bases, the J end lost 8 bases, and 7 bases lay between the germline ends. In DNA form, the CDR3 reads TGCGCCAGCAGCTTTTACGAGGGGGAGCTGTTTTTT. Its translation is CASSFYEGELFF.

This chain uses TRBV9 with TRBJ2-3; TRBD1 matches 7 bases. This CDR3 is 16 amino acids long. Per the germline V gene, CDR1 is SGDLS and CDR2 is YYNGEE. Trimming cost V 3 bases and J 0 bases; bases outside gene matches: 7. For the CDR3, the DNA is TGTGCCAGCAGCGCCGGGACAGCACCTAGCACAGATACGCAGTATTTT. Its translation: CASSAGTAPSTDTQYF.

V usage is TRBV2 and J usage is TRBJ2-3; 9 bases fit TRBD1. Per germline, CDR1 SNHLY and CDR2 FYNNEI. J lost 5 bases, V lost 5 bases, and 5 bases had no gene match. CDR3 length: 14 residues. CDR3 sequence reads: CASSRQGVGDTQYF. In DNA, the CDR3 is TGTGCCAGCAGTAGACAGGGGGTTGGAGATACGCAGTATTTT.

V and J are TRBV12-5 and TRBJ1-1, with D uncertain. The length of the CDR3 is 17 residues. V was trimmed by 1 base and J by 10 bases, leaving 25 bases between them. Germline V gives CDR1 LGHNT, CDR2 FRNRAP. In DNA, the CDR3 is TGTGCTAGTGGTTTGGGAGACCGGGCCAGCGGTCCCTTAGGAGCTTTCTTT. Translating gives CASGLGDRASGPLGAFF.

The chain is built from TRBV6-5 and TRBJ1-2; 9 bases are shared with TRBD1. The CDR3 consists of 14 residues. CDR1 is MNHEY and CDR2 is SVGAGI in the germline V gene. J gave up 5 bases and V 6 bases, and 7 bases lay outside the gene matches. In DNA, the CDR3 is TGTGCCAGCAGAGGACAGGGGCATAGGTATGGCTACACCTTC. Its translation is CASRGQGHRYGYTF.

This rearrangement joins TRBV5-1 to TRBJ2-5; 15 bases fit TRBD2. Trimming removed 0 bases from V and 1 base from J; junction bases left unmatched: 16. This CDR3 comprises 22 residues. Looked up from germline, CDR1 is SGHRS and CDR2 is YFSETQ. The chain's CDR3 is CASSLANRTSGGDTISQETQYF. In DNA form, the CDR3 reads TGCGCCAGCAGCTTGGCCAATAGGACTAGCGGGGGGGACACTATCTCCCAAGAGACCCAGTACTTC.

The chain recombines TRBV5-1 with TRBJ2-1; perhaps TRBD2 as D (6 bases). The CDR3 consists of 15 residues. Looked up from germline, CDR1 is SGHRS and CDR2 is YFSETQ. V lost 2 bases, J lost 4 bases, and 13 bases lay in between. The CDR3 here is CASSFTQRVYNEQFF. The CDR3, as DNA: TGCGCCAGCAGCTTTACCCAGCGGGTTTACAATGAGCAGTTCTTC.

CDR3 in DNA: TGCGCCAGCAGCCCGACGGGAGGGCCTCCCTACGAGCAGTACTTC. It encodes CASSPTGGPPYEQYF. The rearrangement joins TRBV4-1 to TRBJ2-7, with 8 bases identical to TRBD2. Per germline, CDR1 MGHRA and CDR2 YSYEKL. The V gene end was trimmed by 4 bases and the J gene end by 2 bases; junction bases not matched to a gene: 7. This CDR3 contains 15 residues.

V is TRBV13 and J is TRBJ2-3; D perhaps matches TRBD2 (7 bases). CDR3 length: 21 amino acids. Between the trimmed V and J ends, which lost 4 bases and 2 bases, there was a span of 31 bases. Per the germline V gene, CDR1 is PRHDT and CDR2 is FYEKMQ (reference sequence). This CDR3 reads CASSSSGGLAVSTSDTDTQYF. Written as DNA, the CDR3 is TGTGCCAGCAGCTCGAGTGGGGGGCTAGCGGTTTCGACCTCAGACACAGATACGCAGTATTTT. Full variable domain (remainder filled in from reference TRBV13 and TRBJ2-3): AAGVIQSPRHLIKEKRETATLKCYPIPRHDTVYWYQQGPGQDPQFLISFYEKMQSDKGSIPDRFSAQQFSDYHSELNMSSLELGDSALYFCASSSSGGLAVSTSDTDTQYFGPGTRLTVL.